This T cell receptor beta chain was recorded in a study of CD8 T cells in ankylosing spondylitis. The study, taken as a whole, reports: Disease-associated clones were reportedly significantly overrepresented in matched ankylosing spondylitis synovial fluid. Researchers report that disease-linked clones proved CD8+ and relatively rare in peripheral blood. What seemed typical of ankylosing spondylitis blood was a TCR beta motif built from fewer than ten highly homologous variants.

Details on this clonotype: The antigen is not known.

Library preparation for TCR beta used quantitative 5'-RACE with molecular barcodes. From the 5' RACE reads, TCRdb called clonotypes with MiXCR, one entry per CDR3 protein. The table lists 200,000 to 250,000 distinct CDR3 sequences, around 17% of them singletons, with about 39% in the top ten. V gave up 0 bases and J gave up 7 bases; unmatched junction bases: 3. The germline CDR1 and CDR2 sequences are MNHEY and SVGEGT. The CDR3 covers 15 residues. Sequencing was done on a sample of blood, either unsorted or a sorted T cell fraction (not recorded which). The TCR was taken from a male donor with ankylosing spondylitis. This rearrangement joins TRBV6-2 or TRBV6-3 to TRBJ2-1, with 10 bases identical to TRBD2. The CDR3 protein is CASSYSSSGGNEQFF. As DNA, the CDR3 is TGTGCCAGCAGTTACTCGAGTAGCGGGGGGAATGAGCAGTTCTTC.